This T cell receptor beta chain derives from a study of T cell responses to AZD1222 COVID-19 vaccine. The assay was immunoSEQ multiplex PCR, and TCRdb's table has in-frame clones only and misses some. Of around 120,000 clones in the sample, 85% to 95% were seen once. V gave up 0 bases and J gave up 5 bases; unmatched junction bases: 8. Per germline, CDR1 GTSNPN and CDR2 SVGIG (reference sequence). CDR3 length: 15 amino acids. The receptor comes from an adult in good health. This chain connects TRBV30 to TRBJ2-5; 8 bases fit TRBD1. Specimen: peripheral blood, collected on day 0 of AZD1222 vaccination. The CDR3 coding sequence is TGTGCCTGGAGTGTCGGAACAGGGGGTTGGGAGACCCAGTACTTC. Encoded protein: CAWSVGTGGWETQYF.